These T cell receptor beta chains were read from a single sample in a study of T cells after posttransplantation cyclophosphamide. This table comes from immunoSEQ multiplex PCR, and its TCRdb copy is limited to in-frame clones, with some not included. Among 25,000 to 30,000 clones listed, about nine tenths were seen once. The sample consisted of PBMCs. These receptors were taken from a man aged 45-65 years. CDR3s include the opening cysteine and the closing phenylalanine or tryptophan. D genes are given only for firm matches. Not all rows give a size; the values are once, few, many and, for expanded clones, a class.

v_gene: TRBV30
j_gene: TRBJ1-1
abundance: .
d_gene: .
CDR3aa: CAWSRLSNTEAFF
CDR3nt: TGTGCCTGGAGTCGGTTATCGAACACTGAAGCTTTCTTT

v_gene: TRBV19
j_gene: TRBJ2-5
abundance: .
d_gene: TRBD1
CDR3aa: CASSVGQGAETQYF
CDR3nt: TGTGCCAGTAGTGTGGGACAGGGTGCCGAGACCCAGTACTTC

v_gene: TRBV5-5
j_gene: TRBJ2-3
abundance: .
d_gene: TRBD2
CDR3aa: CASSLGAGGPSDTQYF
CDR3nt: TGTGCCAGCAGCTTGGGGGCGGGAGGGCCCTCAGATACGCAGTATTTT

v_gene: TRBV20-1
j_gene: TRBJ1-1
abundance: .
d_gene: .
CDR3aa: CSASMDGRAFF
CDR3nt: TGCAGTGCTAGTATGGATGGGAGGGCTTTCTTT

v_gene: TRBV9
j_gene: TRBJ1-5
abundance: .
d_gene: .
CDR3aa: CASSVNADQPQHF
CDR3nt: TGTGCCAGCAGCGTAAACGCGGATCAGCCCCAGCATTTT

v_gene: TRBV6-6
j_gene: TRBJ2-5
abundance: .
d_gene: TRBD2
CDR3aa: CASSYEAGVETQYF
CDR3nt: TGTGCCAGCAGTTACGAAGCGGGAGTGGAGACCCAGTACTTC

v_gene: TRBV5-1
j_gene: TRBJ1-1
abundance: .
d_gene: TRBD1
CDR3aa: CASRPGQGETEAFF
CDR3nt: TGCGCCAGCAGACCCGGACAGGGAGAAACTGAAGCTTTCTTT

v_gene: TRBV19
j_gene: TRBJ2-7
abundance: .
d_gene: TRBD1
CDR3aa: CASSIAGTGGVEQYF
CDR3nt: TGTGCCAGTAGTATAGCCGGGACAGGGGGAGTGGAGCAGTACTTC

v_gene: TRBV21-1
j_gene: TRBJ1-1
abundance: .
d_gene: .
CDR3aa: CASSLRRRAEAFF
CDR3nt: TGTGCCAGCAGTCTCCGCCGCAGGGCTGAAGCTTTCTTT

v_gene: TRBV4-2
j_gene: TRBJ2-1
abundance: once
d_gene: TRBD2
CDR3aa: CASSHSGGTRGNEQFF
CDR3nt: TGTGCCAGCAGCCATAGCGGGGGGACCAGGGGAAATGAGCAGTTCTTC